This TCR beta chain was identified during a study of shared clonotypes between healthy human individuals (dated by TCRdb to the early 2020s). Context from the whole study: The cohort included three men and a couple of women between 18 and 49 years of age. Per donor, leukapheresis produced somewhere between about 0.9 and 9 billion PBMCs. Per donor, three plates each were used for CD4 naive and CD4 memory, two for CD8 naive, and one for CD8 memory. Different laboratories and diverse techniques were used to prepare libraries and sequence TCR repertoires, to increase sequencing depth and limit assay-specific biases. Blood TCR repertoires of 5 or 6 healthy adults were deeply sequenced to estimate repertoire size and the extent of clonotype sharing between individuals. What the work shows at the level of the full study, not this receptor alone: Compared with non-shared clonotypes, clonotypes shared by all four sorted-subset donors had higher generation probabilities. Across several donors, roughly 5% of naive CD4, 3.5% of naive CD8, 2.3% of memory CD4, and 0.4% of memory CD8 clonotypes were shared. Rarefaction of sorted-subset datasets indicated incomplete sequencing despite the large sequencing depth. Sampling was limited to blood, and TCR repertoires in tissue likely differ from TCR repertoires in blood. Pairwise subsampling led to the expectation that sequencing depth would affect the degree of clonotype sharing among donors. Because the study included a small number of donors, the genetic and exposure-history diversity represented was limited. Naive subsets generally had larger estimated clonotype richness than memory subsets did.

Using the deep immunoSEQ assay, multiplex PCR amplified TCR CDR3 regions from genomic DNA. For each cell subset, the extracted genomic DNA was distributed evenly across all wells of several immunoSEQ 96-well plates, and each plate served as one replicate. Each replicate PCR for sorted subsets received 150 to 250 ng genomic DNA, equal to some 32,000 T cell genomes. The purified libraries were quantified using a Qubit 3.0 fluorometer, sized with a Bioanalyzer 2100, and then quantified again using the KAPA Library Quantification kit. Every immunoSEQ 96-well plate was sequenced on a separate single-read 150-cycle Illumina NextSeq 550 flow cell. Per the original workflow: Because only junctional sequences without quality scores were contained in the immunoSEQ output, filtering matching that applied to full-length reads could not be performed. Sequences were annotated with PyIR, a Python wrapper for IgBLAST v1.9, using IMGT germline references to assign V/J genes and CDR3. Reads with weak V/J assignments (E-value above 1e-6), missing CDR3, stop codons, out-of-frame junctions, or ambiguous translated residues were removed. A V3J clonotype was defined by an identical inferred V gene, J gene, and CDR3 amino acid sequence. Percentage overlap between repertoires was calculated by dividing the number of shared unique clonotypes by the size of the smaller repertoire. Three approaches were used to assess repertoire richness: RTK rarefaction, the Chao1 estimator, and Recon v2.1 estimates of unobserved clonotypes. For all TCRbeta clonotypes obtained by the gDNA method from a few donors, generation probabilities were computed with OLGA. Held by TCRdb, this immuneACCESS table contains in-frame sequences only and omits some clones. Under half of the omission traces to an unresolved V gene where checked; the cause of the rest is unknown. V, J and clone size are those of that table, while D and trimming were read from the DNA. The sample table holds 550,000 to 750,000 clones, of which roughly 94% were seen once. Of the sample, about 24% falls within the top ten clones.

Note on this clone: Its antigen is unknown. The record has no base qualities; no much larger clone is one base away.

CD8 naive samples were obtained by positive selection for CCR7 among CD45RO-negative cells, yielding a CD45RA+CCR7+ population from which TemRA cells were excluded. Donors were healthy HIV-negative adults with no recently reported acute infections or vaccinations. Every donor was a Caucasian adult living in Nashville, Tennessee, USA. After blood collection by leukapheresis, PBMCs were isolated using Ficoll-Histopaque density gradient centrifugation and then cryopreserved in the vapor phase of liquid nitrogen. Analytical flow cytometry was used to check the purity and quantity of every magnetically sorted T cell population. Each sorted fraction had its genomic DNA isolated and then quantified by UV absorbance on a Nanodrop 2000c. The germline V gene supplies CDR1 MNHEY and CDR2 SVGAGI. V loses 2 bases, J loses 8 bases, and the germline ends lie 10 bases apart. The cysteine opens and the phenylalanine closes a CDR3 of 13 amino acids. Only CDR3 DNA remains: 39 bases, in frame from the first base.

This TCR derives from a man aged 25 to 40 in good health. Here the chain combines TRBV6-5 and TRBJ2-1; confidence is insufficient to name the D gene. The source material was naive CD8+ T cells sorted from blood. The meaning of the sample's cell subset or site label: CD45RA+CCR7+. The CDR3 protein sequence reads: CASSYGDWDEQFF. Here is the DNA: TGTGCCAGCAGTTACGGGGATTGGGATGAGCAGTTCTTC.